This is a list of T cell receptor beta chains from one sample in a study of blood T cell repertoires in COVID-19. The data were produced by immunoSEQ multiplex PCR, yet TCRdb's version contains in-frame clones alone and is incomplete. The sample records hundreds of thousands of clones, around 90% being singletons. Sequences were obtained from peripheral blood. All receptors come from a man aged 55-75 years with acute or convalescent COVID-19. CDR3s include the opening cysteine and the closing phenylalanine or tryptophan. D genes are given only for firm matches.

-	TRBJ1-2	TRBV6-5	CASSLQGAGGYTF
TRBD2	TRBJ2-7	TRBV5-6	CASSLRTSGSLEQYF
-	TRBJ2-1	TRBV3-1/TRBV3-2	CASKPEWASDYNEQFF
TRBD2	TRBJ2-1	TRBV3-1/TRBV3-2	CATRPRGGYNEQFF
TRBD1	TRBJ1-1	TRBV30	CAWSVQGAGTEAFF
-	TRBJ1-4	TRBV19	CASSIATVSDEKLFF
-	TRBJ1-4	TRBV7-9	CASSFRQGSGEKLFF
TRBD1	TRBJ2-5	TRBV7-8	CASSFGTGLETQYF
-	TRBJ1-6	TRBV28	CASSLTGSAAMGNSPLHF
TRBD1	TRBJ2-7	TRBV4-3	CASSHNRGSYEQYF
-	TRBJ1-4	TRBV3-1/TRBV3-2	CASSQERGQHNEKLFF
TRBD1	TRBJ2-7	TRBV19	CASSTSTGQGNLEQYF
TRBD2	TRBJ2-5	TRBV28	CASSSGGIEETQYF
TRBD1	TRBJ1-5	TRBV27	CASSLSRDRANQPQHF
-	TRBJ2-1	TRBV7-2	CASSLGIGDEQFF
TRBD1	TRBJ1-1	TRBV5-6	CASSQGQSRAEAFF
-	TRBJ1-1	TRBV4-1	CASSQDPGVQNTEAFF
TRBD2	TRBJ2-1	TRBV5-1	CASSLTSGGAAGEQFF
-	TRBJ2-2	TRBV7-2	CASSLGQGYTGELFF
-	TRBJ1-1	TRBV7-9	CASSPAVNTEAFF
-	TRBJ2-3	TRBV7-2	CASSLGQLRSDTQYF
-	TRBJ2-2	TRBV7-9	CASSVSAGELFF
TRBD2	TRBJ2-7	TRBV11-2	CASSLGTSGSDEQYF
TRBD2	TRBJ2-1	TRBV7-3	CASRATSGGNEQFF
-	TRBJ1-5	TRBV6-2/TRBV6-3	CASSYGGIRYGNQPQHF
-	TRBJ1-3	TRBV19	CASSLRLISGNTIYF
TRBD2	TRBJ2-1	TRBV7-3	CASSPGLAGTNEQFF
-	TRBJ1-3	TRBV27	CASSLRGQGRLSSGNTIYF
-	TRBJ1-1	TRBV27	CASTRARLNTEAFF
TRBD1	TRBJ2-7	TRBV5-1	CASSLVGTGDEQYF
-	TRBJ1-1	TRBV30	CAWNQLRADTEAFF
TRBD1	TRBJ1-1	TRBV19	CASSTLDRGNTEAFF
-	TRBJ1-4	TRBV25-1	CASSESVRGEKLFF
-	TRBJ1-2	TRBV25-1	CASSESGDNYGYTF
TRBD1	TRBJ2-1	TRBV3-1/TRBV3-2	CASSLNRGNEQFF
-	TRBJ1-5	TRBV19	CASSIGGYSNQPQHF
TRBD2	TRBJ2-2	TRBV28	CASRSGGPGELFF
-	TRBJ1-6	TRBV7-2	CASSLPGLASSYNSPLHF
TRBD2	TRBJ2-6	TRBV27	CASSFLSGGVAGANVLTF
-	TRBJ1-1	TRBV3-1/TRBV3-2	CASSNRVEGTEAFF
TRBD2	TRBJ2-2	TRBV7-3	CASKSPGGTNTGELFF
-	TRBJ2-7	TRBV9	CASSAKQSGSSYEQYF
-	TRBJ2-2	TRBV11-2	CASSLTTTGELFF
TRBD1	TRBJ1-2	TRBV6-5	CASTEQGGNYGYTF
-	TRBJ1-2	TRBV9	CASSEHRTTGNWFNGYTF
-	TRBJ2-1	TRBV29-1	CSVGSAGGSYNEQFF
-	TRBJ1-2	TRBV10-3	CAISAGGQWSDGYTF
TRBD1	TRBJ1-1	TRBV4-1	CASSRSYDRGGLNTEAFF
TRBD1	TRBJ1-2	TRBV27	CASSLTGAGGYTF
TRBD2	TRBJ2-4	TRBV18	CASSQPPPAGSIQYF
-	TRBJ2-7	TRBV1	CTSSQGTLRTSGELDEQYF
TRBD1	TRBJ1-5	TRBV19	CASTRQGNQPQHF
-	TRBJ2-5	TRBV18	CASSPPGSQETQYF
-	TRBJ1-6	TRBV18	CASSPLAPAGDSPLHF
-	TRBJ2-2	TRBV7-3	CASSPQAANTGELFF
TRBD2	TRBJ2-2	TRBV28	CASSLIEGLAAGELFF
TRBD1	TRBJ2-7	TRBV4-1	CASSRGQARGYEQYF
TRBD1	TRBJ1-4	TRBV6-5	CASSYDRAEKLFF